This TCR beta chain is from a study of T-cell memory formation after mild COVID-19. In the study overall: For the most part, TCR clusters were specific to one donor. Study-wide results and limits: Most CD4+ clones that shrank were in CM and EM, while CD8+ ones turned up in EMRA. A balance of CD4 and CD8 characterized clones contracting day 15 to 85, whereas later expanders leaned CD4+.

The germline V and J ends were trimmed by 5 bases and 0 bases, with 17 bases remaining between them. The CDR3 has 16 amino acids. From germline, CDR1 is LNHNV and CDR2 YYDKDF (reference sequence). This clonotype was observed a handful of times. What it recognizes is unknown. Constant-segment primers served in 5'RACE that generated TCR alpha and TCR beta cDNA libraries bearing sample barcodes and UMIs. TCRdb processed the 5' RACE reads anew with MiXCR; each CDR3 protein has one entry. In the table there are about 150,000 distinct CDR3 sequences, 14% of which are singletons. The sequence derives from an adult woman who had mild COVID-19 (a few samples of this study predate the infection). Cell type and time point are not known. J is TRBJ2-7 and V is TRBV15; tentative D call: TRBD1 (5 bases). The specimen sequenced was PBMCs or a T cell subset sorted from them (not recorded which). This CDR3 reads CATSPIKGSSSYEQYF. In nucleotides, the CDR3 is TGTGCCACCAGCCCCATCAAGGGGTCCAGCTCCTACGAGCAGTACTTC.